These 26 T cell receptor beta chains originate from one sample sequenced in a study of T cells in Graves' hyperthyroidism and ophthalmopathy. RNA transcripts provided the source from which TCR beta CDR3 regions were amplified. During a first-round RT-PCR of the TCR CDR3, the HTBI primer set was used. TCRdb passed the multiplex PCR reads through MiXCR, listing each CDR3 protein once. The repertoire includes approximately 690,000 distinct CDR3 sequences, around 20% of them detected once, and about 35% sits in the top ten. The sample consisted of blood. The receptors shown here come from a young man with Graves' ophthalmopathy.

This clonotype was counted at least ten times. The rearrangement uses TRBV6-1 and TRBJ1-1, with TRBD1 identical over 9 bases. The J segment lost 5 bases and the V segment lost 3 bases, leaving 10 bases of the junction unmatched. The CDR3 has 16 residues. The germline CDR1 and CDR2 sequences are MNHNS and SASEGT. CDR3 bases: TGTGCCAGCAGTGACCTGGACAGGGGAGGAAGGACTGAAGCTTTCTTT. This translates into CASSDLDRGGRTEAFF.

This clonotype was observed a few times. The chain uses TRBV13 and TRBJ1-2, with 10 bases lining up with TRBD1. Germline V lookup: CDR1 PRHDT, CDR2 FYEKMQ (reference sequence). V was pared by 2 bases and J by 7 bases, with 4 bases of the junction left unmatched. This CDR3 region has 14 residues. For the CDR3, the DNA is TGTGCCAGCAGCTTACGGGGGACAGGGGTTGGCTACACCTTC. Residues: CASSLRGTGVGYTF.

Points on this clonotype: One junction end disagrees with the germline gene, perhaps due to a read error. The chain combines TRBV6-1 with TRBJ2-7; D is undetermined. This CDR3 is 14 amino acids long. Germline CDR1 and CDR2: MNHNS and SASEGT. CDR3 residues: CDSLSRASLREQYF. In nucleotides, the CDR3 is TGTGACAGCCTCAGCAGAGCCTCCCTGAGGGAGCAGTACTTC.

This clonotype was recorded a few times. The V and J genes are TRBV9 and TRBJ1-5; D ambiguous. Trimming stripped 4 bases from V and 6 bases from J, with 23 bases between. Germline CDR1 reads SGDLS; CDR2 reads YYNGEE. This CDR3 spans 17 amino acids. In nucleotides, the CDR3 is TGTGCCAGCAGCACCCGCCGGGCGGGTATGTTTGGTCAGCCCCAGCATTTT. It encodes CASSTRRAGMFGQPQHF.

In this sample, this clonotype turned up many times. The chain uses TRBV11-2 and TRBJ2-1, with 11 bases fitting TRBD2. The CDR3 length is 17 residues. Trimming took 0 bases from V and 4 from J; bases not matched to a gene: 5. Germline CDR1 and CDR2: SGHAT and FQNNGV. The CDR3 loop is CASSLEKTSGVYNEQFF. CDR3 DNA: TGTGCCAGCAGCTTAGAGAAGACTAGCGGGGTATACAATGAGCAGTTCTTC.

This clonotype occurred a few times. The chain has TRBV30 and TRBJ1-1, with D tentatively TRBD1 (6 bases). The V and J ends lost 4 bases and 3 bases respectively, with 15 bases between them. This CDR3 spans 14 amino acids. Germline-derived CDR1 and CDR2 are GTSNPN and SVGIG (reference sequence). The chain's CDR3 is CAWTGGARDTEAFF. The CDR3 DNA is TGTGCCTGGACCGGGGGCGCGAGGGACACTGAAGCTTTCTTT.

The chain joins TRBV14 to TRBJ2-7; TRBD1 matches at 9 bases. This CDR3 has 17 residues. The germline V gene encodes CDR1 SGHDN and CDR2 FVKESK. J gave up 3 bases and V 0 bases, and 9 bases lay outside the gene matches. The CDR3, as DNA: TGTGCCAGCAGCCAAGATTACAGACAGGGGGTAATCTACGAGCAGTACTTC. As protein: CASSQDYRQGVIYEQYF.

In the case of this clonotype: This sequence may be a read error, since a much larger clone differs from it by one base. The CDR3 region is CARGSGRVNEQFF. The CDR3 DNA sequence: TGTGCCAGAGGGAGCGGGAGGGTTAATGAGCAGTTCTTC. The chain combines TRBV2 with TRBJ2-1; TRBD2 agrees at 10 bases. CDR1 and CDR2 (germline): SNHLY, FYNNEI. J gave up 7 bases and V 9 bases, and 6 bases lay outside the gene matches. This CDR3 has 13 residues.

This clonotype was counted many times. The chain employs TRBV11-2 and TRBJ2-1; TRBD2 might be the D (5 bases). This CDR3 region has 16 residues. Trimming removed 4 bases from V and 3 bases from J, with 16 bases in between. CDR1 SGHAT and CDR2 FQNNGV come from the germline V gene. DNA for the CDR3: TGTGCCAGCAGCTCATTCGGGGTACCCGGCTACAATGAGCAGTTCTTC. Amino acid sequence: CASSSFGVPGYNEQFF.

Regarding this clonotype: A clone one base away is much larger, so this may be a read error. V gene TRBV20-1 combines with J gene TRBJ2-7; maybe TRBD2 (5 bases). The germline V and J ends were trimmed by 6 bases and 5 bases, with 14 bases remaining between them. Per germline, CDR1 DFQATT and CDR2 SNEGSKA (reference sequence). The CDR3 has 12 amino acids. Here the CDR3 DNA reads TGCAGTGCCCAGAGGGAGTACCACGAGCAGTACTTC. It translates to CSAQREYHEQYF.

There are many counts of this clonotype. The V gene is TRBV20-1, the J gene TRBJ2-5, with D uncertain. V gave up 5 bases and J gave up 5 bases, with 24 bases separating them. CDR3 length equals 16 residues. CDR1 DFQATT and CDR2 SNEGSKA come from the germline V gene (reference sequence). The chain's CDR3 is CSASKIELVRVETQYF. In DNA, the CDR3 is TGCAGTGCTTCGAAAATTGAGCTGGTTAGGGTGGAGACCCAGTACTTC.

This clonotype was detected only a few times. The chain employs TRBV29-1 and TRBJ2-7; no firm D call. V was trimmed by 5 bases and J by 5 bases, leaving 7 bases between them. The CDR3 totals 10 residues. Germline V gene data show CDR1 as SQVTM and CDR2 as ANQGSEA. The CDR3 spells CSVFSNEQYF. The CDR3 nucleotides read TGCAGCGTTTTTAGTAACGAGCAGTACTTC.

This clonotype was seen only a few times. The junction shows a germline mismatch at one end, possibly a read error. This rearrangement joins TRBV19 to TRBJ2-2, with D unresolved. The CDR3 is made up of 14 amino acids. Germline V gene lookup returns CDR1 LNHDA and CDR2 SQIVND (reference sequence). CDR3 in DNA: TGTGTCAGTAGTATAGGCAGGAACACCGGGGAGCTGTTTTTT. Encoded protein: CVSSIGRNTGELFF.

This chain uses TRBV29-1 with TRBJ1-1; D not resolved. Germline V gene data show CDR1 as SQVTM and CDR2 as ANQGSEA. Trimming left V 3 bases short and J 0 bases short, with 11 bases between. The CDR3 runs to 14 residues. CDR3 amino acids: CSVEMRPMNTEAFF. The DNA for the CDR3 is TGCAGCGTTGAGATGCGGCCCATGAACACTGAAGCTTTCTTT.

There are a few counts of this clonotype. The chain joins TRBV25-1 to TRBJ1-2, with no clear D. The germline gives CDR1 MGHDK, CDR2 SYGVNS. Trimming took off 3 bases at V and 2 bases at J, with 7 bases between the two ends. The CDR3 has 13 residues. CDR3 coding DNA: TGTGCCAGCAGTGACTACGGAAACTATGGCTACACCTTC. Its protein is CASSDYGNYGYTF.

This clonotype was observed a few times. The chain is built from TRBV20-1 and TRBJ2-1; D could derive from TRBD1 or TRBD2 (5 bases each). The germline V gene encodes CDR1 DFQATT and CDR2 SNEGSKA (reference sequence). V was cut by 0 bases and J by 2 bases, with 11 bases left in between. The CDR3 contains 15 residues. The CDR3 coding sequence is TGCAGTGCTAGAGAAGGGAGAGGGGCCTACAATGAGCAGTTCTTC. It translates to CSAREGRGAYNEQFF.

This clonotype was detected a few times. The V gene is TRBV5-1, the J gene TRBJ2-7; 9 bases align to TRBD2. Germline V lookup: CDR1 SGHRS, CDR2 YFSETQ. This CDR3 contains 14 residues. Trimming took 5 bases from V and 5 from J; bases not matched to a gene: 8. The CDR3 nucleotides are TGCGCCAGCAGTTTTAGCGGGAGTCTCCACGAGCAGTACTTC. This translates into CASSFSGSLHEQYF. Filled out from reference TRBV5-1 and TRBJ2-7, the complete variable domain reads KAGVTQTPRYLIKTRGQQVTLSCSPISGHRSVSWYQQTPGQGLQFLFEYFSETQRNKGNFPGRFSGRQFSNSRSEMNVSTLELGDSALYLCASSFSGSLHEQYFGPGTRLTVT.

V gene TRBV6-1 combines with J gene TRBJ2-5; TRBD2 matches 11 bases. The CDR3 loop spans 15 amino acids. CDR1 and CDR2 from the germline V gene are MNHNS and SASEGT. V was pared by 6 bases and J by 4 bases, with 7 bases of the junction left unmatched. This chain's CDR3 is CASRLLAGARETQYF. CDR3 DNA sequence: TGTGCCAGCAGGCTACTAGCGGGAGCCCGAGAGACCCAGTACTTC.

This clonotype showed up many times. The V call is TRBV20-1, the J call TRBJ2-1; 11 positions match TRBD2. Germline trimming cut 6 bases from V and 9 bases from J; bases unmatched to any gene: 13. The CDR3 contains 15 residues. Germline CDR1 reads DFQATT; CDR2 reads SNEGSKA (reference sequence). CDR3 sequence: CSAPRTSGRSGEQFF. The CDR3 bases are TGCAGTGCCCCCCGTACTAGCGGGAGATCGGGTGAGCAGTTCTTC.

Many counts were recorded for this clonotype. DNA of the CDR3: TGTGCCAGCTCAGCGGACCAGGGGAATGCTAATGAAAAACTGTTTTTT. This encodes CASSADQGNANEKLFF. This chain links TRBV18 with TRBJ1-4, with D perhaps TRBD1 (6 bases). CDR1 is KGHSH and CDR2 is LQKENI in the germline V gene. The V end was cut by 5 bases, the J end by 3 bases, with 16 bases between. The CDR3 extends over 16 amino acids.

This clonotype was picked up many times. V usage is TRBV18 and J usage is TRBJ2-5, with 7 bases matching TRBD1. Germline values: CDR1 KGHSH, CDR2 LQKENI. CDR3 length: 15 residues. The V and J ends lost 1 base and 1 base, in that order; junction bases with no gene match: 3. The CDR3 DNA is TGTGCCAGCTCACCACAGTCAGGGGGCCAAGAGACCCAGTACTTC. This codes for CASSPQSGGQETQYF.

V usage is TRBV16 and J usage is TRBJ2-5; TRBD2 matches 9 bases. Germline V gives CDR1 KGHSY, CDR2 FQNENV. The CDR3 covers 15 residues. V trimming: 5 bases; J trimming: 5 bases; junction bases outside the gene matches: 9. The CDR3 is CASSRGTSYKETQYF. CDR3 bases: TGTGCCAGCAGCAGGGGGACTAGCTACAAGGAGACCCAGTACTTC.

The table lists this clonotype with many counts. The chain recombines TRBV28 with TRBJ1-1; 8 nucleotides line up with TRBD1. The CDR3 spans 16 residues. Trimming cost V 4 bases and J 0 bases; bases outside gene matches: 7. CDR1 and CDR2 from the germline V gene are MDHEN and SYDVKM. The CDR3 sequence: CASSSLTGAMNTEAFF. CDR3 DNA sequence: TGTGCCAGCAGTTCCCTGACAGGGGCCATGAACACTGAAGCTTTCTTT. Looking up the rest from reference TRBV28 and TRBJ1-1 gives the full variable domain: DVKVTQSSRYLVKRTGEKVFLECVQDMDHENMFWYRQDPGLGLRLIYFSYDVKMKEKGDIPEGYSVSREKKERFSLILESASTNQTSMYLCASSSLTGAMNTEAFFGQGTRLTVV.

This clonotype was seen at least ten times. The chain has TRBV20-1 and TRBJ2-7; D is perhaps TRBD2 (6 bases). V was cut by 0 bases and J by 6 bases, with 18 bases left in between. The CDR3 covers 15 residues. Germline assignment: CDR1 DFQATT and CDR2 SNEGSKA (reference sequence). The CDR3 DNA sequence: TGCAGTGCTAGAGATAATACGGGAGCGGCAAGCGAGCAGTACTTC. It specifies CSARDNTGAASEQYF.

This clonotype was recorded a few times. The chain carries TRBV5-1 and TRBJ2-7; TRBD2 matches at 10 bases. V gave up 4 bases and J gave up 2 bases; unmatched junction bases: 6. The CDR3 is 15 amino acids. Germline assignment: CDR1 SGHRS and CDR2 YFSETQ. The CDR3 is CASSNPAGGTYEQYF. For the CDR3, the DNA is TGCGCCAGCAGCAACCCAGCGGGAGGGACCTACGAGCAGTACTTC.

The chain joins TRBV27 to TRBJ2-3, with 13 positions matching TRBD2. This CDR3 contains 15 residues. Germline lookup yields CDR1 MNHEY and CDR2 SMNVEV (reference sequence). V dropped 3 bases and J dropped 4; count of bases not matched to a gene: 1. The DNA for the CDR3 is TGTGCCAGCAGTTTCGGGACTAGCGGGGCAGATACGCAGTATTTT. This translates into CASSFGTSGADTQYF.